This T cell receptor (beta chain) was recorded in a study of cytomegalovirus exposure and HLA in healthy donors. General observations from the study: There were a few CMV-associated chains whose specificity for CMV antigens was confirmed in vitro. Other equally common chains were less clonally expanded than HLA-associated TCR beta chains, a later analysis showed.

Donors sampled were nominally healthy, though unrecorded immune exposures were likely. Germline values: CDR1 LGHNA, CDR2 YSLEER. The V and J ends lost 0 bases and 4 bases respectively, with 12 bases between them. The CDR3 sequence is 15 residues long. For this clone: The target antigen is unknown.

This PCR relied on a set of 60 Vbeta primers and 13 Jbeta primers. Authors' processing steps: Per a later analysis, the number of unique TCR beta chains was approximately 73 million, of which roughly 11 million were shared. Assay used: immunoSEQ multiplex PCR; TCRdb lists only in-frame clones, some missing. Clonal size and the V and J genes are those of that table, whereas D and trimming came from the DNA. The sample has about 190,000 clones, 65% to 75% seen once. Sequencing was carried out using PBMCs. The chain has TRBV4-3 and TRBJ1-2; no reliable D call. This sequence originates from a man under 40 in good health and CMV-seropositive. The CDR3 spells CASSQDSPQFYGYTF. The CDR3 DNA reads TGCGCCAGCAGCCAAGATAGCCCCCAATTCTATGGCTACACCTTC.